These T cell receptor beta chains were read from a single sample in a study of blood T cell repertoires in COVID-19. Sequenced by immunoSEQ multiplex PCR; TCRdb stores in-frame clones only, minus some. The table includes more than 250,000 clones, roughly 80% detected once. The sequenced sample was PBMCs or T cells enriched from blood (not recorded which). These receptors all stem from a man aged 35 to 55 who had been exposed to COVID-19. Both conserved end residues are part of each CDR3. The D gene is left open where the match is weak. Clone size is given for some rows only: seen once, a few or many times, or a class if the clone is expanded.

D gene | J gene | V gene | clone size | CDR3 protein | CDR3 DNA
- | TRBJ1-2 | TRBV5-6 | once | CASSFQGPRTGYTF | TGTGCCAGCAGCTTCCAGGGTCCTAGGACGGGCTACACCTTC
- | TRBJ1-1 | TRBV9 | few | CASSYQGNTEAFF | TGTGCCAGCAGCTACCAGGGGAACACTGAAGCTTTCTTT
TRBD1 | TRBJ1-5 | TRBV6-5 | - | CASRQGPNQPQHF | TGTGCCAGCCGACAGGGGCCGAATCAGCCCCAGCATTTT
- | TRBJ2-5 | TRBV10-2 | - | CASSETRGGGLQETQYF | TGCGCCAGCAGTGAGACCCGGGGAGGGGGTCTCCAAGAGACCCAGTACTTC
- | TRBJ2-3 | TRBV24-1 | - | CATNTGQRPDTQYF | TGTGCCACCAATACCGGACAGAGACCAGATACGCAGTATTTT
- | TRBJ2-5 | TRBV11-2 | - | CASSFSQGSQETQYF | TGTGCCAGCAGCTTTTCTCAGGGATCCCAAGAGACCCAGTACTTC
TRBD1 | TRBJ2-5 | TRBV2 | - | CASSPDRGEWETQYF | TGTGCCAGCAGTCCAGACAGGGGGGAGTGGGAGACCCAGTACTTC
TRBD2 | TRBJ2-7 | TRBV24-1 | - | CATSATSGRYEQYF | TGTGCCACCAGTGCGACTAGCGGGAGATACGAGCAGTACTTC
TRBD2 | TRBJ2-1 | TRBV7-9 | - | CASSSSGTSGRFSYNEQFF | TGTGCCAGCAGCTCATCCGGGACTAGCGGGAGATTTTCCTACAATGAGCAGTTCTTC
- | TRBJ1-4 | TRBV2 | - | CASVLISDEKLFF | TGTGCCAGCGTTTTGATATCGGATGAAAAACTGTTTTTT
TRBD1 | TRBJ1-1 | TRBV5-1 | - | CASSLADRETEAFF | TGCGCCAGCAGCTTAGCTGACAGGGAGACTGAAGCTTTCTTT
TRBD1 | TRBJ1-6 | TRBV27 | - | CASGETGRHSPLHF | TGTGCCAGCGGGGAGACAGGGCGGCATTCACCCCTCCACTTT
- | TRBJ2-5 | TRBV14 | - | CASNRATETQYF | TGTGCCAGCAACAGGGCGACAGAGACCCAGTACTTC
- | TRBJ2-2 | TRBV5-8 | - | CASSRQQGIGELFF | TGTGCCAGCAGCCGTCAACAGGGTATCGGGGAGCTGTTTTTT
- | TRBJ2-2 | TRBV4-1 | - | CASRSVGELFF | TGCGCCAGCAGGAGCGTCGGGGAGCTGTTTTTT
TRBD2 | TRBJ2-3 | TRBV10-3 | few | CAITRTSGNTDTQYF | TGTGCCATCACCAGGACTAGCGGGAACACAGATACGCAGTATTTT